The rows below give T cell receptor beta chains drawn from one sample of a study of CD8 T cells in Susac syndrome. TCRdb processed the immunoSEQ multiplex PCR reads anew with MiXCR; each CDR3 protein has one entry. The profile shows about 120,000 distinct CDR3 sequences, just over 95% of them singletons. Sequenced sample: CD4+ T cells from PBMCs. The receptors come from a human donor with Susac syndrome. CDR3s include the opening cysteine and the closing phenylalanine or tryptophan. A D gene is named only where the DNA matches it firmly.

J gene: TRBJ2-5
V gene: TRBV5-1
D gene: TRBD2
CDR3 length: 16
CDR3 protein: CASSVSGRAGQETQYF

J gene: TRBJ2-4
V gene: TRBV19
D gene: TRBD1
CDR3 length: 14
CDR3 protein: CASTTGETKNIQYF

J gene: TRBJ1-2
V gene: TRBV6-4
D gene: NA
CDR3 length: 17
CDR3 protein: CASSDSSRRSGVYGYTF

J gene: TRBJ2-7
V gene: TRBV5-1
D gene: NA
CDR3 length: 17
CDR3 protein: CASSLGYGSGFSYEQYF

J gene: TRBJ2-1
V gene: TRBV7-2
D gene: NA
CDR3 length: 13
CDR3 protein: CASSSLTTGKQFF

J gene: TRBJ2-3
V gene: TRBV4-2
D gene: NA
CDR3 length: 17
CDR3 protein: CASSQVRSASEPDTQYF

J gene: TRBJ2-7
V gene: TRBV7-9
D gene: NA
CDR3 length: 12
CDR3 protein: CASSLDVREQYF

J gene: TRBJ1-1
V gene: TRBV20-1
D gene: NA
CDR3 length: 12
CDR3 protein: CSAPRQNTEAFF

J gene: TRBJ2-3
V gene: TRBV4-3
D gene: NA
CDR3 length: 13
CDR3 protein: CASSPRKGDTQYF

J gene: TRBJ2-7
V gene: TRBV12-3/TRBV12-4
D gene: NA
CDR3 length: 14
CDR3 protein: CASSSAAPPYEQYF

J gene: TRBJ2-5
V gene: TRBV7-2
D gene: NA
CDR3 length: 11
CDR3 protein: CASSAVGTQYF

J gene: TRBJ2-1
V gene: TRBV2
D gene: TRBD2
CDR3 length: 16
CDR3 protein: CASSGLALNQGNEQFF

J gene: TRBJ2-7
V gene: TRBV20-1
D gene: TRBD2
CDR3 length: 19
CDR3 protein: CSARDPVTSGRAPGYEQYF

J gene: TRBJ1-1
V gene: TRBV28
D gene: NA
CDR3 length: 18
CDR3 protein: CASSLFRQVRRGGTEAFF

J gene: TRBJ2-1
V gene: TRBV6-2/TRBV6-3
D gene: TRBD2
CDR3 length: 17
CDR3 protein: CASSRTSGSVRYNEQFF

J gene: TRBJ1-2
V gene: TRBV20-1
D gene: NA
CDR3 length: 14
CDR3 protein: CSARDQRQVYGYTF

J gene: TRBJ2-7
V gene: TRBV3-1
D gene: NA
CDR3 length: 13
CDR3 protein: CASSQAALYEQYF

J gene: TRBJ1-3
V gene: TRBV28
D gene: NA
CDR3 length: 16
CDR3 protein: CASTAAGLSSGNTIYF

J gene: TRBJ2-5
V gene: TRBV25-1
D gene: NA
CDR3 length: 17
CDR3 protein: CASSPPPGQPYQETQYF

J gene: TRBJ2-2
V gene: TRBV9
D gene: NA
CDR3 length: 15
CDR3 protein: CASSGGGQNTGELFF

J gene: TRBJ1-1
V gene: TRBV18
D gene: NA
CDR3 length: 16
CDR3 protein: CASSPTGPQRNTEAFF

J gene: TRBJ2-2
V gene: TRBV30
D gene: TRBD2
CDR3 length: 15
CDR3 protein: CACSGLAGSFGELFF

J gene: TRBJ2-7
V gene: TRBV5-1
D gene: TRBD2
CDR3 length: 16
CDR3 protein: CASSRRAGGPQVEQYF

J gene: TRBJ2-5
V gene: TRBV12-3/TRBV12-4
D gene: TRBD2
CDR3 length: 12
CDR3 protein: CASRGRGETQYF

J gene: TRBJ1-4
V gene: TRBV20-1
D gene: NA
CDR3 length: 12
CDR3 protein: CSASADSEKLFF

J gene: TRBJ2-5
V gene: TRBV14
D gene: NA
CDR3 length: 11
CDR3 protein: CASSGSGTQYF

J gene: TRBJ1-2
V gene: TRBV20-1
D gene: NA
CDR3 length: 18
CDR3 protein: CSARDAGAGGAVHYGYTF

J gene: TRBJ1-2
V gene: TRBV5-1
D gene: NA
CDR3 length: 14
CDR3 protein: CASSLGTLGYGYTF

J gene: TRBJ2-1
V gene: TRBV11-2
D gene: TRBD2
CDR3 length: 15
CDR3 protein: CASRFSGRFGNEQFF

J gene: TRBJ1-2
V gene: TRBV27
D gene: NA
CDR3 length: 15
CDR3 protein: CASLPRGGSYYGYTF

J gene: TRBJ2-1
V gene: TRBV5-4
D gene: TRBD2
CDR3 length: 15
CDR3 protein: CASSTGLGSTNEQFF

J gene: TRBJ2-4
V gene: TRBV20-1
D gene: TRBD1
CDR3 length: 12
CDR3 protein: CSPGQGKNIQYF

J gene: TRBJ2-7
V gene: TRBV7-9
D gene: TRBD2
CDR3 length: 15
CDR3 protein: CASSLALAGVGEQYF

J gene: TRBJ2-7
V gene: TRBV3-1
D gene: NA
CDR3 length: 14
CDR3 protein: CASSQSPGGRGQYF

J gene: TRBJ2-2
V gene: TRBV9
D gene: TRBD1
CDR3 length: 14
CDR3 protein: CASSPWTGTGELFF

J gene: TRBJ2-6
V gene: TRBV18
D gene: NA
CDR3 length: 14
CDR3 protein: CASSPPAGANVLTF

J gene: TRBJ2-1
V gene: TRBV24-1
D gene: NA
CDR3 length: 15
CDR3 protein: CATSDFTDFYNEQFF

J gene: TRBJ2-3
V gene: TRBV7-9
D gene: NA
CDR3 length: 14
CDR3 protein: CASSLSGGTDTQYF

J gene: TRBJ1-4
V gene: TRBV5-1
D gene: NA
CDR3 length: 13
CDR3 protein: CASSGGFREKLFF

J gene: TRBJ2-3
V gene: TRBV19
D gene: TRBD1
CDR3 length: 14
CDR3 protein: CASTIDRATDTQYF

J gene: TRBJ1-5
V gene: TRBV20-1
D gene: NA
CDR3 length: 13
CDR3 protein: CSAKDTSNQPQHF

J gene: TRBJ2-3
V gene: TRBV4-3
D gene: NA
CDR3 length: 16
CDR3 protein: CASSQGFGGKADTQYF

J gene: TRBJ2-7
V gene: TRBV7-9
D gene: NA
CDR3 length: 14
CDR3 protein: CASSLEALRNEQYF

J gene: TRBJ2-7
V gene: TRBV6-2/TRBV6-3
D gene: TRBD2
CDR3 length: 13
CDR3 protein: CASSRLAAGEQYF

J gene: TRBJ2-1
V gene: TRBV5-5
D gene: TRBD2
CDR3 length: 16
CDR3 protein: CASTRGLAGGSNEQFF

J gene: TRBJ2-7
V gene: TRBV6-2/TRBV6-3
D gene: NA
CDR3 length: 13
CDR3 protein: CASNQGPSRAQYF

J gene: TRBJ1-2
V gene: TRBV27
D gene: NA
CDR3 length: 14
CDR3 protein: CASSPLTRHYGYTF

J gene: TRBJ2-2
V gene: TRBV20-1
D gene: TRBD1
CDR3 length: 13
CDR3 protein: CSAATGTTGELFF

J gene: TRBJ1-1
V gene: TRBV20-1
D gene: NA
CDR3 length: 12
CDR3 protein: CSASDSSPEAFF

J gene: TRBJ2-3
V gene: TRBV10-3
D gene: NA
CDR3 length: 13
CDR3 protein: CAISGREGDTQYF

J gene: TRBJ2-1
V gene: TRBV7-2
D gene: TRBD2
CDR3 length: 15
CDR3 protein: CASSYSGRAYNEQFF

J gene: TRBJ1-2
V gene: TRBV19
D gene: NA
CDR3 length: 13
CDR3 protein: CASRTDSFYGYTF

J gene: TRBJ2-4
V gene: TRBV29-1
D gene: NA
CDR3 length: 13
CDR3 protein: CSVTVGPKNIQYF

J gene: TRBJ1-2
V gene: TRBV18
D gene: TRBD1
CDR3 length: 14
CDR3 protein: CASSPTGQGVGYTF

J gene: TRBJ1-3
V gene: TRBV4-2
D gene: TRBD1
CDR3 length: 15
CDR3 protein: CASSQSRDSGNTIYF